Listed here are 24 T cell receptor beta chains from one sample, sequenced in a study of tumor and adjacent non-tumor tissue in lung cancer. No cell sorting was done before RNA was extracted from the tissue. The normal lung tissue was taken more than 3 cm from the tumor edge. Three rounds of nested PCR, following a modified ARM-PCR protocol, produced the TCRbeta library. One entry per CDR3 protein results from TCRdb running MiXCR on the multiplex PCR reads. The sample lists about 90,000 distinct CDR3 sequences, more than 75% occurring once. Sequenced input: distant non-tumor lung tissue. These receptors all come from a woman between 50 and 59 years old with non-small cell lung cancer.

The genes are TRBV6-6 and TRBJ1-4; D ambiguous. With 7 bases removed from V and 7 bases from J, the gap between germline ends came to 16 bases. Per germline, CDR1 MNHNY and CDR2 SVGAGI (reference sequence). The CDR3 contains 14 residues. The CDR3 here is CASNNQEEAEKLFF. The CDR3, as DNA: TGTGCCAGCAATAATCAGGAGGAGGCTGAAAAACTGTTTTTT.

A word on this clonotype: The junction shows a germline mismatch at one end, possibly a read error. The chain has TRBV11-2 and TRBJ2-1; 7 nucleotides match TRBD2. This CDR3 comprises 16 residues. CDR1 is SGHAT and CDR2 is FQNNGV in the germline V gene. Here the CDR3 reads CASSSPAGGGVNELFF. The CDR3 DNA is TGTGCCAGCAGCTCCCCGGCTGGTGGGGGGGTCAATGAGCTGTTCTTC.

Regarding this clonotype: A much larger clone lies one base from this, so it may be a read error. The chain has TRBV28 and TRBJ2-1; 7 nucleotides align to TRBD2. This CDR3 region has 14 residues. The V and J ends lost 3 bases and 10 bases, in that order; junction bases with no gene match: 9. Germline values: CDR1 MDHEN, CDR2 SYDVKM. The CDR3 region is CASSFQRGTWEQFF. CDR3 sequence (DNA): TGTGCCAGCAGTTTTCAGCGGGGAACTTGGGAGCAGTTCTTC.

With respect to this clonotype: At one end, the junction sequence differs from germline, possibly due to a read error. The chain employs TRBV29-1 and TRBJ2-5; tentatively, D is TRBD2 (5 bases). This CDR3 is 13 amino acids long. In germline, CDR1 is SQVTM, CDR2 ANQGSEA. The CDR3 loop reads CSVYRDSQETHYF. CDR3 nucleotides: TGCAGCGTTTACCGGGATAGCCAAGAGACCCACTACTTC. Using reference TRBV29-1 and TRBJ2-5 for the parts outside the CDR3, the full variable domain is SAVISQKPSRDICQRGTSLTIQCQVDSQVTMMFWYRQQPGQSLTLIATANQGSEATYESGFVIDKFPISRPNLTFSTLTVSNMSPEDSSIYLCSVYRDSQETHYFGPGTRLLVL.

To note about this clonotype: The conserved final phenylalanine or tryptophan is absent from the CDR3, which likely points to a read error. This CDR3 reads CSVEDPQREGYIEQFL. CDR3 nucleotides: TGCAGTGTTGAAGATCCCCAGCGGGAGGGTTACATTGAGCAGTTCTTA. The genes are TRBV29-1 and TRBJ2-1; 10 nucleotides match TRBD2. Germline CDR1 and CDR2: SQVTM and ANQGSEA. This CDR3 spans 16 amino acids.

In the case of this clonotype: Given the absence of the conserved phenylalanine or tryptophan at the CDR3 end, a read error is likely. Because the CDR3's place on the DNA is in doubt, the DNA is left out and the CDR3 is given as listed by TCRdb. This chain joins TRBV6-1 and TRBJ1-4; TRBD1 was called by the table and not checked on the DNA. CDR1 and CDR2 (germline): MNHNS, SASEGT. Counting both end residues, the CDR3 totals 14 amino acids. CDR3 sequence: CASSEDRGYEKLFI.

This clonotype was detected a few times. As the CDR3 is not closed by the conserved phenylalanine or tryptophan, this likely results from a read error. This chain joins TRBV11-2 and TRBJ2-7; D might be TRBD1 (5 bases). Looked up from germline, CDR1 is SGHAT and CDR2 is FQNNGV. The CDR3 is 14 residues long. The CDR3, as DNA: TGTGCCAGCAGCCTGACGGACACTGCTTACGACCAGTACTCC. This codes for CASSLTDTAYDQYS.

Turning to this clonotype: Mismatch with germline at one junction end may stem from a read error. The chain has TRBV10-3 and TRBJ2-7; 9 bases match TRBD1. The CDR3 has 13 residues. From germline, CDR1 is ENHRY and CDR2 SYGVKD. CDR3 DNA: TGTGCCTCCCGGGACAGGGACTCCTACAAGCAATGCTTC. It yields the protein CASRDRDSYKQCF.

This clonotype was counted once. Compared with germline, one end of the junction differs, possibly owing to a read error. This chain uses TRBV29-1 with TRBJ2-7; D is possibly TRBD1 or TRBD2 (5 bases each). In germline, CDR1 is SQVTM, CDR2 ANQGSEA. The CDR3 extends over 16 amino acids. CDR3 DNA: TGCAGCGTTGAACCCCACGGGATAGGGGATACTAGGGAGCAGTATTTC. It encodes CSVEPHGIGDTREQYF.

About this clonotype: A junction boundary mismatches the germline segment, possibly from a read error. The gene calls are TRBV6-1 and TRBJ2-6, with 7 bases matching TRBD2. Germline lookup yields CDR1 MNHNS and CDR2 SASEGT. CDR3 length equals 15 residues. CDR3 sequence: CAGGGGPSRANILTF. Written as DNA, the CDR3 is TGTGCCGGCGGCGGGGGACCTAGCAGGGCCAACATCCTGACTTTC.

V is TRBV29-1 and J is TRBJ1-5, with TRBD1 as a possible D gene (5 bases). Germline values: CDR1 SQVTM, CDR2 ANQGSEA. This CDR3 has 14 residues. Trimming shortened V by 8 bases and J by 16 bases, and 30 bases separated the two germline ends. In DNA form, the CDR3 reads TGCAGCTTCACAGGACATGGGATTGATCAGCTCCAACATTTT. It codes for CSFTGHGIDQLQHF.

As concerns this clonotype: One end of the junction varies from germline; a read error may be responsible. The chain combines TRBV29-1 with TRBJ2-1; possibly TRBD2 for D (5 bases). The CDR3 consists of 13 residues. Germline CDR1 SQVTM, CDR2 ANQGSEA. The CDR3 DNA is TGTAGCGTTGCTCAGGACGTAAACAATGAGCAGTTCTTC. Translating it yields CSVAQDVNNEQFF.

Points on this clonotype: One junction end does not reproduce the germline sequence, and a read error may be involved. This chain uses TRBV6-6 with TRBJ2-6; unclear D gene. There are 14 residues in the CDR3. Germline V CDR1 and CDR2: MNHNY, SVGAGI (reference sequence). The CDR3 sequence is CASLVLSWANVLTF. CDR3 in DNA: TGTGCCAGCCTTGTGCTCTCTTGGGCCAACGTCCTGACTTTC.

As concerns this clonotype: A junction boundary mismatches the germline segment, possibly from a read error. The chain recombines TRBV4-2 with TRBJ2-5; no definite D call. The CDR3 sequence is 15 residues long. Looked up from germline, CDR1 is LGHNA and CDR2 is YNFKEQ. This CDR3 reads CAGSQERRSQETQYF. For the CDR3, the DNA is TGTGCCGGCAGCCAAGAAAGAAGGTCTCAAGAGACCCAATACTTC.

This rearrangement joins TRBV4-2 to TRBJ2-3; 12 bases are shared with TRBD2. With 0 bases clipped from V and 4 bases from J, the junction kept 11 bases outside the gene matches. The CDR3 spans 19 residues. The germline V gene encodes CDR1 LGHNA and CDR2 YNFKEQ. The CDR3 DNA follows: TGTGCCAGCAGCCAAGAAGTGGGGCTAGCGGGAGGGTTATCAGATACGCAGTATTTT. It encodes CASSQEVGLAGGLSDTQYF.

The CDR3 DNA follows: TGTGCCAGCAGTGAACTAGCGGGTTCCTACAATGGCCAGTTCTTC. It specifies CASSELAGSYNGQFF. This chain connects TRBV6-1 to TRBJ2-1; TRBD2 matches at 8 bases. The CDR3 spans 15 residues. Germline V lookup: CDR1 MNHNS, CDR2 SASEGT. With 2 bases clipped from V and 13 bases from J, the junction kept 13 bases outside the gene matches.

This clonotype has a handful of counts. This is likely a read error, given that the CDR3 carries no conserved phenylalanine or tryptophan at its end. The V call is TRBV4-1, the J call TRBJ2-7; D might be TRBD2 (6 bases). CDR1 and CDR2 (germline): MGHRA, YSYEKL. CDR3 size: 16 residues. The CDR3 loop reads CASSQGGVNNHYEQYS. The CDR3 DNA is TGCGCCAGTAGCCAAGGAGGGGTAAACAATCACTACGAGCAGTACTCC.

Comment on this clonotype: Mismatch with germline at one junction end may stem from a read error. This chain uses TRBV28 with TRBJ1-6; TRBD1 agrees at 10 bases. Germline CDR1 MDHEN, CDR2 SYDVKM. The CDR3 consists of 14 residues. The CDR3 loop reads CASSWRQGASPFHF. As DNA, the CDR3 is TGTGCCAGCAGTTGGAGACAGGGGGCGTCACCCTTCCACTTT.

The chain couples TRBV6-5 to TRBJ2-3; possibly TRBD2 for D (6 bases). This CDR3 has 18 residues. Germline V lookup: CDR1 MNHEY, CDR2 SVGAGI. V was clipped by 0 bases and J by 2 bases, with 18 bases between them. CDR3: CASSYSTRDSRTTDTQYF. DNA of the CDR3: TGTGCCAGCAGTTACTCCACCCGGGACTCCCGAACCACAGATACGCAGTATTTT.

Comment on this clonotype: At one end the junction does not follow the germline gene, possibly because of a read error. This chain uses TRBV6-5 with TRBJ2-1; 7 bases map to TRBD1. This CDR3 is built from 17 residues. Germline V gene lookup returns CDR1 MNHEY and CDR2 SVGAGI. CDR3 protein: CASSYVSERGLYNEQFF. The CDR3 nucleotides read TGTGCCAGTAGTTACGTGAGCGAGAGGGGGCTATACAATGAGCAGTTCTTC.

Notes on this clonotype: No conserved phenylalanine or tryptophan ends this CDR3, so it is likely a read error. The gene calls are TRBV6-1 and TRBJ2-7, with 9 bases fitting TRBD2. V trimming: 3 bases; J trimming: 0 bases; junction bases outside the gene matches: 6. The CDR3 contains 16 residues. Per the germline V gene, CDR1 is MNHNS and CDR2 is SASEGT. In DNA, the CDR3 is TGTGCCAGCAGTGAGTGTAGCGGGAGTCCCTCCTACGAGCAGTACCTT. Its translation is CASSECSGSPSYEQYL.

Comment on this clonotype: Because the CDR3 is missing its conserved closing phenylalanine or tryptophan, this is likely a read error. The chain carries TRBV10-1 and TRBJ2-5, with 7 bases identical to TRBD2. V shed 4 bases and J 0 bases; nucleotides not matched to a gene: 14. CDR1 and CDR2 (germline): WNHNN, SYGVQD (reference sequence). This CDR3 has 18 residues. The CDR3 region is CASSGSSPRGKHQETQYS. The CDR3 DNA sequence: TGCGCCAGCAGTGGTTCGTCGCCGCGGGGGAAACACCAAGAGACCCAGTACTCC.

On this clonotype itself: Germline and junction disagree at one end, which may indicate a read error. The rearrangement joins TRBV5-6 to TRBJ2-7; 9 bases are a match to TRBD2. CDR3 length: 15 residues. Germline V gives CDR1 SGHDT, CDR2 YYEEEE. The chain's CDR3 is CTSSLGSSGTYEQYF. DNA for the CDR3: TGTACCAGCAGCTTGGGCTCTAGCGGGACCTACGAGCAGTACTTC.

As for this clonotype: A junction boundary mismatches the germline segment, possibly from a read error. The chain combines TRBV29-1 with TRBJ1-4, with 10 bases that match TRBD1. CDR3 length: 14 residues. The germline CDR1 and CDR2 sequences are SQVTM and ANQGSEA. DNA for the CDR3: TGCAGCGTTGATGACGGGACAGGGGCTGAAAAAATGTTTTTT. It specifies CSVDDGTGAEKMFF. Full variable domain (remainder filled in from reference TRBV29-1 and TRBJ1-4): SAVISQKPSRDICQRGTSLTIQCQVDSQVTMMFWYRQQPGQSLTLIATANQGSEATYESGFVIDKFPISRPNLTFSTLTVSNMSPEDSSIYLCSVDDGTGAEKMFFGSGTQLSVL.